The rows below give T cell receptor beta chains drawn from one sample of a study of cytomegalovirus exposure and HLA in healthy donors. The table came from immunoSEQ multiplex PCR; TCRdb's copy has only in-frame clones and leaves some out. The sample includes around 200,000 clones, about 80% of them seen just once. Sequencing used PBMCs. All receptors derive from a woman aged 40 to 50 in good health and CMV-seronegative. CDR3s leave out the opening cysteine and the closing phenylalanine or tryptophan.

ASRKGARNTEAF	TRBJ1-1	TRBV5-6
AWTKQGSNEKLF	TRBJ1-4	TRBV30
ASGLWGQGRAEQY	TRBJ2-7	TRBV12-5
ASSLGWGTGRQETQY	TRBJ2-5	TRBV5-4
ASSPGLLRGTYYNEQF	TRBJ2-1	TRBV5-1
ASSLDPGYYGYT	TRBJ1-2	TRBV7-2
ASSLYRQGGEAF	TRBJ1-1	TRBV5-1
SVEENNSGTQY	TRBJ2-5	TRBV29-1
ASTESDRGYEKLF	TRBJ1-4	TRBV2
ASSYWTGTYEQY	TRBJ2-7	TRBV5-6
ASSLFSSGSYEQY	TRBJ2-7	TRBV5-5
ASSPPDRVGEKLF	TRBJ1-4	TRBV18
ASGPTGDQPQH	TRBJ1-5	TRBV12-5
ASSVDEGTSGYYEQF	TRBJ2-1	TRBV9
ASSAVLHQPQH	TRBJ1-5	TRBV6-1
ASSARGSDTQY	TRBJ2-3	TRBV5-1
ASSLGDRPTGELF	TRBJ2-2	TRBV5-1
ASSVSGDNEQF	TRBJ2-1	TRBV18
ASSIDRGNTGELF	TRBJ2-2	TRBV18
ASSLDPQGIPEAF	TRBJ1-1	TRBV5-1
ASSSRWEGGRAF	TRBJ1-1	TRBV7-9
ASSLGGFPNQPQH	TRBJ1-5	TRBV7-2
SAALQGTRGYT	TRBJ1-2	TRBV29-1
ARGQGGYEQY	TRBJ2-7	TRBV2
ASSQDSGGQTGELF	TRBJ2-2	TRBV4-2
ASSPGPNTEAF	TRBJ1-1	TRBV6-4
ASSVGEVGETQY	TRBJ2-5	TRBV9
ASSPWTVWNTEAF	TRBJ1-1	TRBV13
ASSDREDTEAF	TRBJ1-1	TRBV9
ASSGAYGYT	TRBJ1-2	TRBV19
ASSINLGTGGYEQY	TRBJ2-7	TRBV19
ASKGGNTEAF	TRBJ1-1	TRBV2
AWSNTGGGNSPLH	TRBJ1-6	TRBV30
ASSLGGQGGHEQF	TRBJ2-1	TRBV7-8
ASSLGGTRLSGNTIY	TRBJ1-3	TRBV11-3
ASSLSSGGISYNEQF	TRBJ2-1	TRBV11-3
ASSPDWVGAGGTQY	TRBJ2-3	TRBV7-7
ASSDIRTGGEQY	TRBJ2-7	TRBV7-9
ASSPDTGTKTEAF	TRBJ1-1	TRBV6-1
ASSWGQNLNTEAF	TRBJ1-1	TRBV28
AISESGDSTGELF	TRBJ2-2	TRBV10-3
ASSFASSTEAF	TRBJ1-1	TRBV27
ASSEGTGLSPGYT	TRBJ1-2	TRBV6-1
ASSLGTGGAYNEQF	TRBJ2-1	TRBV5-8
ASSLRQGYGYT	TRBJ1-2	TRBV7-2
ASSLGSSYNEQF	TRBJ2-1	TRBV4-2
ASSGLAGNYEQY	TRBJ2-7	TRBV6-5
ASSLWAGQGVNGYT	TRBJ1-2	TRBV27
ASSLGTADTQY	TRBJ2-3	TRBV5-1
ASSVEGGRTEAF	TRBJ1-1	TRBV9
ASGPDRPGTEAF	TRBJ1-1	TRBV12-5
ASSSGTSGVSEQF	TRBJ2-1	TRBV27
ATSRVYGGHNSPLH	TRBJ1-6	TRBV15
ASGSPQGAPQETQY	TRBJ2-5	TRBV12-5
ASSPPGVAGVTYTGELF	TRBJ2-2	TRBV4-2
ASSLTSGGTGELF	TRBJ2-2	TRBV7-9
VSRLRGQGSYEQY	TRBJ2-7	TRBV27
ASSLLRTSGTDTQY	TRBJ2-3	TRBV7-2
ASSPLGGSYNEQF	TRBJ2-1	TRBV7-2